This T cell receptor (beta chain) emerged from a study of blood T cell repertoires in COVID-19. Background on the study: Acute and convalescent COVID-19 samples came from the United States, Italy and Spain. T cells, B-cell-depleted T cells, or PBMCs supplied cDNA or gDNA.

There are a few counts of this clone. This CDR3 region has 17 residues. CDR1 is MNHNY, CDR2 SVGAGI, per germline (reference sequence). V gave up 5 bases and J gave up 5 bases; unmatched junction bases: 11. The assay was immunoSEQ multiplex PCR, and TCRdb's table has in-frame clones only and misses some. The profile shows approximately 180,000 clones, about 88% of them singletons. Living in 20 to 30 US areas, the participants were between roughly 18 and 90 years of age. Source material: PBMCs or T cells enriched from blood (not recorded which). J is TRBJ2-2 and V is TRBV6-6, with TRBD1 matching 10 bases. The origin of this receptor is a human donor with acute COVID-19. The donor label of this sample is uncertain. The CDR3 DNA reads TGTGCCAGCAGTCCCAGGGGGGACAGGGGAGTTACCGGGGAGCTGTTTTTT. As protein: CASSPRGDRGVTGELFF.